This T cell receptor (beta chain) came from a study of early T cells in non-severe SARS-CoV-2 infection. Germline CDR1 reads SEHNR; CDR2 reads FQNEAQ (reference sequence). The CDR3 is 13 amino acids. Deletions cut 1 base from V and 5 bases from J, with 6 bases between. Attachment of unique molecular identifiers was made to individual cDNA molecules. Each CDR3 protein is one row after TCRdb ran MiXCR on the 5' RACE reads. Here the sample spans some 40,000 distinct CDR3 sequences, about 5% being singletons. This clonotype was counted between two and nine times. V gene TRBV7-9 combines with J gene TRBJ1-5; D unclear. The clonotype originates from an adult who was a healthcare worker with PCR-confirmed SARS-CoV-2 infection or an uninfected control (not recorded which). What was sequenced was whole blood. CDR3 residues: CASSLEADQPQHF. CDR3 in DNA: TGTGCCAGCAGCTTAGAAGCCGATCAGCCCCAGCATTTT.